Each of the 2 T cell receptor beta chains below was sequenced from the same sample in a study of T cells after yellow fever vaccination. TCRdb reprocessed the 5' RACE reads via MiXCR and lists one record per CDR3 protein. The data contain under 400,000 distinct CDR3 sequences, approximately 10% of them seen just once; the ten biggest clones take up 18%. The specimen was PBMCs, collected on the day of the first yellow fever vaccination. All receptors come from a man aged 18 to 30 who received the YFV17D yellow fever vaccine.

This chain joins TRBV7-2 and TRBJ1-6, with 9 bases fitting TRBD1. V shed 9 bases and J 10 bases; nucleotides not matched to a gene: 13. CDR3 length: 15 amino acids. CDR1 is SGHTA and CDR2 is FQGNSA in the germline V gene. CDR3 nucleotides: TGTGCCAGTGAGACTAAAGGGACAGGGCTCTCACCCCTCCACTTT. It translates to CASETKGTGLSPLHF.

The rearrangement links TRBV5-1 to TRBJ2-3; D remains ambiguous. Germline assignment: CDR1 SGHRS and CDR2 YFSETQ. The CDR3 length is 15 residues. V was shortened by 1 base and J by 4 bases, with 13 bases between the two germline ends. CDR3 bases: TGCGCCAGCAGCTTGAAGGGTGGCGGCTCAGATACGCAGTATTTT. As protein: CASSLKGGGSDTQYF.